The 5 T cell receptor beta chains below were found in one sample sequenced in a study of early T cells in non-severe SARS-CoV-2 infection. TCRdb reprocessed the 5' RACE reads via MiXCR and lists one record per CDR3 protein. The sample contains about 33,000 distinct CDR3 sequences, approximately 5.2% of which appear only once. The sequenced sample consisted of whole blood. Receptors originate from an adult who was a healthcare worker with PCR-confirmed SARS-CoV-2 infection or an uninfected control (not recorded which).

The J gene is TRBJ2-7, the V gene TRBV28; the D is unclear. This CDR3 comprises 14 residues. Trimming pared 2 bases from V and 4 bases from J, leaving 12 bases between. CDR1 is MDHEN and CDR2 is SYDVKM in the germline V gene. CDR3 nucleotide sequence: TGTGCCAGCAGTTTAGGGCGTAAATCGTACGAGCAGTACTTC. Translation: CASSLGRKSYEQYF.

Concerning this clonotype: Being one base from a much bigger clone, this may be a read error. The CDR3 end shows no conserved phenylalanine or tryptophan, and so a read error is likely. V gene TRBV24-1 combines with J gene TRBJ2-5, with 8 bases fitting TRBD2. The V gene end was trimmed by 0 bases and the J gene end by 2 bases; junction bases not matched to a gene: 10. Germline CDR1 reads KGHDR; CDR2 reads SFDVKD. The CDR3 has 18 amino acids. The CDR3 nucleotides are TGTGCCACCAGTGATTTGGACCCAGCGGGAGAAAGGCAAGAGACCCAGTACATC. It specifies CATSDLDPAGERQETQYI.

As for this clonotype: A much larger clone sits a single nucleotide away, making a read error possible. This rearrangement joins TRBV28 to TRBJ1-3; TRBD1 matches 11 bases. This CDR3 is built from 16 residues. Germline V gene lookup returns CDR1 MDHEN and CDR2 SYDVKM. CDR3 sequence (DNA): TGTGCCAACAGTCCTGGACAGGGGGCGGAAGGAAACACCATATATTTT. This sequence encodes CANSPGQGAEGNTIYF.

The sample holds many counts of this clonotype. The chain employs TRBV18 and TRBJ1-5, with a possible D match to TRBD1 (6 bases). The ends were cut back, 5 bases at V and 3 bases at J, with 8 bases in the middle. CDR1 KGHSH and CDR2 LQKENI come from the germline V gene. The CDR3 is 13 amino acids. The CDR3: CASSRQDNQPQHF. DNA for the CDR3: TGTGCCAGCTCAAGACAGGACAATCAGCCCCAGCATTTT.

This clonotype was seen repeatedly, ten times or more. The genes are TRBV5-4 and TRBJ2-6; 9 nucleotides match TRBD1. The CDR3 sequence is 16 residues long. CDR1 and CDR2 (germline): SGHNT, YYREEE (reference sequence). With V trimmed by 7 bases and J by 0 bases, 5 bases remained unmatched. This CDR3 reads CASQTGGYSGANVLTF. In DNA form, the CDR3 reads TGTGCCAGCCAGACAGGGGGTTACTCTGGGGCCAACGTCCTGACTTTC.